A selection of T cell receptor beta chains follows, all from one sample in a study of blood T cell repertoires in COVID-19. Libraries were prepared by immunoSEQ multiplex PCR; TCRdb keeps only in-frame clonotypes and omits some of them. This table has under 200,000 clones, about 87% appearing once. Sequencing was performed on peripheral blood. The receptors stem from a man in his forties with active or convalescent COVID-19. Both conserved end residues are trimmed from each CDR3. Where a row states a size, it is once, few, many or the class of an expanded clone; other rows omit it.

j_call v_call cdr3_length clone_size cdr3_aa
TRBJ2-7 TRBV7-2 14 - ASSLVGGLMVREQY
TRBJ2-3 TRBV4-2 15 many ASSQDPTGDGTDTQY
TRBJ1-5 TRBV12-5 16 - ASGLVLGTDNSNQPQH
TRBJ2-1 TRBV9 13 - ASSEGTLSYNEQF
TRBJ2-2 TRBV9 12 - ASSGTANTGELF
TRBJ2-5 TRBV6-5 11 - ASRRTGQETQY
TRBJ1-2 TRBV7-9 10 few ASSGTGIAYT
TRBJ2-1 TRBV9 13 - ASSDRDSSYNEQF
TRBJ1-1 TRBV2 11 - ASSPRGNTEAF
TRBJ1-2 TRBV12-3/TRBV12-4 11 once ASSSTLSVGYT
TRBJ1-4 TRBV28 12 - ASSDRVANEKLF
TRBJ2-6 TRBV27 15 - ASSLSGGQTGANVLT
TRBJ1-1 TRBV27 12 - ASSVSRTGSEAF
TRBJ2-1 TRBV9 14 - ASSVGSINLPDEQF
TRBJ2-5 TRBV5-4 12 few ASSLDRYQETQY
TRBJ1-2 TRBV4-1 14 - ASSQVVTQGMVGYT
TRBJ2-2 TRBV6-1 13 - ASSLQQEGAGELF
TRBJ1-1 TRBV19 11 - ASSINSHTEAF
TRBJ1-1 TRBV18 15 - ASSANPIGQGYTEAF
TRBJ1-4 TRBV10-3 15 - AISELGWRADQEKLF
TRBJ1-6 TRBV30 14 - AWTPLGAGNHSPLH
TRBJ1-2 TRBV12-3/TRBV12-4 11 - ASSSTPSWGYT
TRBJ1-1 TRBV5-8 11 few ASSAELNTEAF
TRBJ2-3 TRBV3-1/TRBV3-2 8 - ASSGDSAY
TRBJ1-4 TRBV2 13 few ASSGTGERNEKLF
TRBJ2-2 TRBV24-1 13 once ATSDGGAHTGELF
TRBJ2-2 TRBV19 12 - ASSIALRTGELF
TRBJ1-3 TRBV6-5 13 - ASSYSPTSGNTIY
TRBJ1-4 TRBV18 13 - ASSPFAADNEKLF
TRBJ1-5 TRBV7-8 15 - ASSSTRDSYSNQPQH
TRBJ1-3 TRBV5-1 11 few ASSSNSGNTIY
TRBJ1-1 TRBV18 11 - ASSPSVSLEAF